Below are 30 T cell receptor beta chains sequenced from a single sample in a study of cytomegalovirus exposure and HLA in healthy donors. Amplification used 60 Vbeta primers and 13 Jbeta primers. Measured with immunoSEQ multiplex PCR; TCRdb has only the in-frame clones, and not every one. The table has some 120,000 clones, 75% seen once. Sequenced input: PBMCs. The receptors here all came from a woman aged 18-29 years in good health and CMV-seronegative.

This clone has only one observation. The V call is TRBV30, the J call TRBJ2-2; the D is unclear. The CDR3 is 13 amino acids. Germline V gene data show CDR1 as GTSNPN and CDR2 as SVGIG (reference sequence). V was trimmed by 2 bases and J by 1 base, leaving 5 bases between them. The CDR3 region has the DNA TGTGCCTGGAGTTCCAAGAACACCGGGGAGCTGTTTTTT. This encodes CAWSSKNTGELFF.

This clone came up once. The V call is TRBV10-3, the J call TRBJ1-3; TRBD1 is a possible D gene (6 bases). Trimming left V 3 bases short and J 2 bases short, with 8 bases between. CDR3 length equals 14 residues. Germline CDR1 is ENHRY and CDR2 is SYGVKD. CDR3 DNA: TGTGCCATCAGTGACTCAGGGGCTGGAAACACCATATATTTT. Protein sequence: CAISDSGAGNTIYF.

The J gene is TRBJ2-7, the V gene TRBV4-1; perhaps TRBD1 as D (5 bases). This CDR3 has 18 amino acids. The V end was cut by 3 bases, the J end by 2 bases, with 23 bases between. From germline, CDR1 is MGHRA and CDR2 YSYEKL. The CDR3 sequence is CASSQLELQASGTYEQYF. As DNA, the CDR3 is TGCGCCAGCAGCCAGCTCGAGCTACAGGCTAGTGGAACCTACGAGCAGTACTTC.

The chain combines TRBV11-2 with TRBJ1-2; D remains ambiguous. The germline CDR1 and CDR2 sequences are SGHAT and FQNNGV. The CDR3 has 12 residues. V dropped 2 bases and J dropped 4 bases, with 5 bases sitting between them. In nucleotides, the CDR3 is TGTGCCAGCAGCTTACTAATCTATGGCTACACCTTC. Translated: CASSLLIYGYTF.

This chain uses TRBV5-4 with TRBJ1-2; 8 bases fit TRBD1. The CDR3 length is 13 residues. Trimming at V came to 2 bases and at J to 4 bases, leaving 1 base not matched to a gene. Germline-derived CDR1 and CDR2 are SGHNT and YYREEE (reference sequence). The CDR3: CASSFTGGYGYTF. The DNA of the CDR3 is TGTGCCAGCAGCTTTACAGGGGGCTATGGCTACACCTTC. Combining the CDR3 with reference TRBV5-4 and TRBJ1-2 gives the whole variable domain ETGVTQSPTHLIKTRGQQVTLRCSSQSGHNTVSWYQQALGQGPQFIFQYYREEENGRGNFPPRFSGLQFPNYSSELNVNALELDDSALYLCASSFTGGYGYTFGSGTRLTVV.

The table lists this clone with a few counts. V is TRBV7-6 and J is TRBJ1-1, with 12 nucleotides matching TRBD1. This CDR3 has 17 residues. V shed 2 bases, J shed 8 bases, and the junction held 12 bases outside the gene matches. Germline V CDR1 and CDR2: SGHVS, FNYEAQ. The CDR3 DNA sequence: TGTGCCAGCAGCTTATCATCTTTCGGGACAGGGGGCGGAGAAGCTTTCTTT. It codes for CASSLSSFGTGGGEAFF.

V usage is TRBV2 and J usage is TRBJ2-7; 7 bases are shared with TRBD1. CDR1 and CDR2 from the germline V gene are SNHLY and FYNNEI. The ends lost 3 bases at V and 0 bases at J; junction bases unmatched: 11. This CDR3 contains 17 residues. The CDR3 protein is CASSEPGGQAYSYEQYF. The CDR3 DNA is TGTGCCAGCAGTGAGCCCGGCGGACAGGCGTACTCCTACGAGCAGTACTTC.

This clone came up once. J is TRBJ2-3 and V is TRBV20-1, with 7 positions matching TRBD1. CDR1 and CDR2 from the germline V gene are DFQATT and SNEGSKA (reference sequence). J gave up 10 bases and V 0 bases, and 1 base lay outside the gene matches. The CDR3 spans 11 residues. The CDR3 sequence: CSAREGGPQYF. The DNA for the CDR3 is TGCAGTGCTAGAGAAGGGGGCCCGCAGTATTTT.

The rearrangement joins TRBV5-4 to TRBJ2-3, with D possibly matching TRBD1 (7 bases). This CDR3 spans 16 amino acids. V shed 0 bases and J shed 3 bases, with 14 bases lying between them. Germline lookup yields CDR1 SGHNT and CDR2 YYREEE (reference sequence). CDR3 residues: CASSLGQGRGTDTQYF. CDR3 sequence (DNA): TGTGCCAGCAGCTTGGGACAGGGTCGGGGGACAGATACGCAGTATTTT.

The CDR3, as DNA: TGTGCCGGTGGGACAGGGGCTAATGGCGAGCAGTACTTC. This encodes CAGGTGANGEQYF. The chain is built from TRBV10-3 and TRBJ2-7; 10 bases line up with TRBD1. Germline CDR1 reads ENHRY; CDR2 reads SYGVKD. Trimming cost V 11 bases and J 6 bases; bases outside gene matches: 10. The length of the CDR3 is 13 residues.

The chain joins TRBV6-6 to TRBJ2-3; 8 positions agree with TRBD1. This CDR3 region has 15 residues. V was clipped by 7 bases and J by 4 bases; unmatched bases: 10. CDR1 and CDR2 from the germline V gene are MNHNY and SVGAGI (reference sequence). CDR3 in amino acids: CASTLLGQGSDTQYF. The CDR3 DNA reads as TGTGCCAGCACTCTACTTGGACAGGGTTCAGATACGCAGTATTTT.

The chain has TRBV7-9 and TRBJ2-1, with D possibly being TRBD1 (6 bases). V shed 7 bases and J shed 9 bases, with 16 bases lying between them. The CDR3 spans 13 residues. CDR1 SEHNR and CDR2 FQNEAQ come from the germline V gene (reference sequence). CDR3 residues: CASIEAGESEQFF. The CDR3 nucleotides are TGTGCCAGCATTGAGGCAGGGGAGAGTGAGCAGTTCTTC.

The rearrangement joins TRBV18 to TRBJ1-6; D not certain. Trimming stripped 0 bases from V and 0 bases from J, with 15 bases between. Germline CDR1 KGHSH, CDR2 LQKENI. CDR3 length: 19 residues. Here the CDR3 DNA reads TGTGCCAGCTCACCACCGGCCAGCCTGGGAGCCTCCTATAATTCACCCCTCCACTTT. It is translated as CASSPPASLGASYNSPLHF.

The chain's CDR3 is CASSVRDTYGYTF. For the CDR3, the DNA is TGTGCCAGCAGTGTCCGGGACACCTATGGCTACACCTTC. This sequence joins TRBV6-1 and TRBJ1-2, with D perhaps TRBD1 (6 bases). The V end lost 4 bases, the J end lost 4 bases, and 10 bases lay between the germline ends. The CDR3 contains 13 residues. The germline V gene encodes CDR1 MNHNS and CDR2 SASEGT.

The chain has TRBV7-2 and TRBJ2-1, with 10 bases matching TRBD2. In germline, CDR1 is SGHTA, CDR2 FQGNSA. This CDR3 spans 15 amino acids. Germline trimming cut 5 bases from V and 3 bases from J; bases unmatched to any gene: 4. CDR3 nucleotide sequence: TGTGCCAGCAGCCAAGCGGGGGGGTTCTACAATGAGCAGTTCTTC. Amino acids: CASSQAGGFYNEQFF.

The CDR3 protein is CAWSTSRAVGWNEQFF. CDR3 coding DNA: TGTGCCTGGAGCACCTCGAGGGCCGTGGGATGGAATGAGCAGTTCTTC. V usage is TRBV30 and J usage is TRBJ2-1; D may be TRBD2 (5 bases). In germline, CDR1 is GTSNPN, CDR2 SVGIG (reference sequence). V dropped 3 bases and J dropped 7 bases, with 22 bases sitting between them. The CDR3 has 16 residues.

This clone was counted once. The chain uses TRBV5-1 and TRBJ1-3; D is ambiguous. V was shortened by 3 bases and J by 5 bases, with 21 bases between the two germline ends. CDR1 is SGHRS and CDR2 is YFSETQ in the germline V gene. This CDR3 has 17 residues. CDR3 in amino acids: CASSSGLESDWRNTIYF. The DNA of the CDR3 is TGCGCCAGCAGCTCCGGACTGGAAAGTGATTGGAGAAACACCATATATTTT.

A remark on this clone: At one boundary the junction diverges from the germline segment, which might be a read error. The rearrangement uses TRBV7-3 and TRBJ2-3; maybe TRBD2 (7 bases). Per germline, CDR1 SGHTA and CDR2 FQGTGA. The CDR3 is 13 residues long. As DNA, the CDR3 is TGTGCCAGCAGTTTAAGGGGGGGAGATACGCAGTATTTT. This gives the protein CASSLRGGDTQYF. Full variable domain (rest looked up from reference TRBV7-3 and TRBJ2-3): GAGVSQTPSNKVTEKGKYVELRCDPISGHTALYWYRQSLGQGPEFLIYFQGTGAADDSGLPNDRFFAVRPEGSVSTLKIQRTERGDSAVYLCASSLRGGDTQYFGPGTRLTVL.

Here the CDR3 reads CSVEGYGSKRGTQYF. DNA of the CDR3: TGCAGCGTTGAAGGATACGGCAGTAAGCGGGGTACGCAGTATTTT. The genes are TRBV29-1 and TRBJ2-3; TRBD2 matches 7 bases. Germline V gives CDR1 SQVTM, CDR2 ANQGSEA. The length of the CDR3 is 15 residues. The V and J ends lost 1 base and 8 bases, in that order; junction bases with no gene match: 12.

This clone was seen more than once but under ten times. J is TRBJ1-1 and V is TRBV9; D call uncertain. Trimming shortened V by 4 bases and J by 5 bases, and 15 bases separated the two germline ends. Germline V gives CDR1 SGDLS, CDR2 YYNGEE. This CDR3 is 14 amino acids long. The CDR3 bases are TGTGCCAGCAGCTTCGGGGTTGAGGCGACTGAAGCTTTCTTT. This gives the protein CASSFGVEATEAFF.

J is TRBJ1-5 and V is TRBV19; D perhaps matches TRBD1 (6 bases). Germline lookup yields CDR1 LNHDA and CDR2 SQIVND (reference sequence). V was cut by 0 bases and J by 1 base, with 10 bases left in between. The CDR3 is made up of 16 amino acids. Here the CDR3 reads CASSIEQGQSNQPQHF. CDR3 nucleotide sequence: TGTGCCAGTAGTATAGAACAGGGCCAAAGCAATCAGCCCCAGCATTTT.

The J gene is TRBJ1-2, the V gene TRBV25-1; D unclear. V dropped 2 bases and J dropped 4 bases, with 8 bases sitting between them. CDR1 and CDR2 (germline): MGHDK, SYGVNS. The CDR3 is made up of 13 amino acids. CDR3 DNA sequence: TGTGCCAGCAGTGAACCAGGCTTCTATGGCTACACCTTC. Translating it yields CASSEPGFYGYTF.

V is TRBV11-2 and J is TRBJ2-7; D not resolved. Germline V lookup: CDR1 SGHAT, CDR2 FQNNGV. There are 14 residues in the CDR3. Trimming took off 3 bases at V and 3 bases at J, with 12 bases between the two ends. The DNA of the CDR3 is TGTGCCAGCAGCTTCAATTATTTGCGCTACGAGCAGTACTTC. It encodes CASSFNYLRYEQYF.

This chain links TRBV13 with TRBJ2-1; 9 nucleotides agree with TRBD2. Losses at the gene ends were 5 bases for V and 9 bases for J; bases not matched to a gene: 11. This CDR3 contains 15 residues. Germline V CDR1 and CDR2: PRHDT, FYEKMQ (reference sequence). This CDR3 is CASSPQGGGASEQFF. CDR3 coding DNA: TGTGCCAGCAGCCCCCAAGGCGGGGGGGCGAGTGAGCAGTTCTTC.

V usage is TRBV10-2 and J usage is TRBJ2-1, with 13 bases matching TRBD2. Germline V lookup: CDR1 WSHSY, CDR2 SAAADI. This CDR3 has 18 amino acids. Unmatched junction bases numbered 12, after V lost 2 bases and J lost 8 bases. Written as DNA, the CDR3 is TGCGCCAGCAGTGAGACACTCTCACTAGCGGGGGGGCGGTATGAGCAGTTCTTC. This codes for CASSETLSLAGGRYEQFF.

J is TRBJ2-2 and V is TRBV15; D is uncertain. V was clipped by 1 base and J by 4 bases, with 7 bases between them. The germline V gene encodes CDR1 LNHNV and CDR2 YYDKDF (reference sequence). There are 14 residues in the CDR3. The CDR3 reads CATSRGAGTGELFF. CDR3 in DNA: TGTGCCACCAGCAGAGGCGCCGGCACCGGGGAGCTGTTTTTT.

The chain combines TRBV9 with TRBJ1-5, with TRBD1 matching over 9 bases. Germline V gives CDR1 SGDLS, CDR2 YYNGEE. The junction had 1 base not matched to a gene; V was cut back by 0 bases and J by 6 bases. The CDR3 is made up of 14 amino acids. CDR3 loop: CASSVGQGGQPQHF. CDR3 bases: TGTGCCAGCAGCGTAGGACAGGGGGGTCAGCCCCAGCATTTT.

The rearrangement uses TRBV9 and TRBJ2-3; TRBD1 is a possible D gene (6 bases). The CDR3 is made up of 14 amino acids. Per germline, CDR1 SGDLS and CDR2 YYNGEE. The V and J ends lost 6 bases and 0 bases respectively, with 11 bases between them. In DNA, the CDR3 is TGTGCCAGCACCCAAACAGGGAGCACAGATACGCAGTATTTT. Its translation: CASTQTGSTDTQYF.

V gene TRBV5-1 combines with J gene TRBJ1-1; D is perhaps TRBD1 (5 bases). CDR1 is SGHRS, CDR2 YFSETQ, per germline. Deletions cut 6 bases from V and 3 bases from J, with 15 bases between. CDR3 length: 14 amino acids. The CDR3, as DNA: TGCGCCAGCACCCCAGGCAGGGTAGACACTGAAGCTTTCTTT. It translates to CASTPGRVDTEAFF.

The chain combines TRBV15 with TRBJ2-7; a weak D match, TRBD1 (6 bases). The CDR3 is 16 residues long. Germline CDR1 reads LNHNV; CDR2 reads YYDKDF (reference sequence). Trimming cost V 2 bases and J 5 bases, with 19 bases left between them. The CDR3 is CATSRSPAGVIDEQYF. CDR3 bases: TGTGCCACCAGCAGATCTCCGGCAGGGGTTATCGACGAGCAGTACTTC.